This T cell receptor delta chain was captured in a study of gamma-delta chains in newborns, infants, children. The overall study: Innate gammadelta T cells reportedly expand polyclonally right after birth, driven by microbial exposure, per the title.

TCRdb redid clone calling on the reads using CATT. The sample carries thousands of delta-chain clones, roughly 10% recorded once. J was trimmed by 1 base and V by 1 base; bases with no gene match: 26. The CDR3 contains 24 residues. CDR1 and CDR2 from the germline V gene are GEAIGNYY and EKD. This clone was observed a handful of times. The rearrangement uses TRDV2 and TRDJ2, with TRDD3 matching over 10 bases. Specimen: blood. This sequence originates from a child who was a newborn, infant or young child, either healthy, febrile or measles-vaccinated (not recorded which). Written as DNA, the CDR3 is TGTGCCTGTGACACACGCTACAACGTACTGGGGGATCCAACACCGGGACTTTTGACAGCACAACTCTTCTTT. This sequence encodes CACDTRYNVLGDPTPGLLTAQLFF.